Below, 2 T cell receptor beta chains from the same sample are listed, as sequenced in a study of blood T cell repertoires in COVID-19. Data came from immunoSEQ multiplex PCR; TCRdb stores just in-frame clones and leaves some out. Found here are approximately 20,000 clones, roughly nine tenths of them singletons; the top ten hold 20% to 30%. Sequenced: peripheral blood. The receptors originated from a human donor with active COVID-19. The donor label of this sample is uncertain.

The V and J genes are TRBV7-2 and TRBJ2-7; D remains unclear. The CDR3 spans 12 residues. Between the trimmed V and J ends, which lost 5 bases and 6 bases, there was a span of 11 bases. Per the germline V gene, CDR1 is SGHTA and CDR2 is FQGNSA. CDR3 region: CASSRQSGEQYF. For the CDR3, the DNA is TGTGCCAGCAGCCGACAAAGTGGCGAGCAGTACTTC. Combining the CDR3 with reference TRBV7-2 and TRBJ2-7 gives the whole variable domain GAGVSQSPSNKVTEKGKDVELRCDPISGHTALYWYRQSLGQGLEFLIYFQGNSAPDKSGLPSDRFSAERTGGSVSTLTIQRTQQEDSAVYLCASSRQSGEQYFGPGTRLTVT.

V usage is TRBV4-3 and J usage is TRBJ1-4, with 8 bases identical to TRBD1. This CDR3 is 16 amino acids long. V shed 3 bases and J 4 bases; nucleotides not matched to a gene: 7. CDR1 LGHNA and CDR2 YSLEER come from the germline V gene. CDR3 DNA: TGCGCCAGCAGCCAGGGCGGGACAGGCCTTAATGAAAAACTGTTTTTT. It codes for CASSQGGTGLNEKLFF.